Following are 27 T cell receptor beta chains from one sample sequenced in a study of cytomegalovirus exposure and HLA in healthy donors (dated by TCRdb to the late 2010s). The library was obtained by the immunoSEQ multiplex PCR assay. For the multiplex PCR, a mixture combining 60 forward primers for TCR Vbeta segments and 13 reverse primers for TCR Jbeta segments was used. The immuneACCESS repertoire file appears here via TCRdb, limited to in-frame rearrangements. These files lack a portion of the clones; in checked studies, under half of the deficit traces to unresolved V genes, and the cause of the others is not known. In all, the sample holds around 170,000 clones, and 77% of those were seen once. The top ten clones comprise 1.4% of the sample. Sequencing input: PBMCs. These receptors were obtained from a man younger than 35 in good health and CMV-seronegative.

This clone has just one count. The V gene is TRBV7-8, the J gene TRBJ1-2; possibly TRBD1 for D (5 bases). This CDR3 is 15 amino acids long. The V gene's germline CDR1 is SGHVS and CDR2 FQNEAQ. The germline V and J ends were trimmed by 3 bases and 1 base, with 12 bases remaining between them. The CDR3 nucleotides are TGTGCCAGCAGCTTTGGCCCCAGGGTTAACTATGGCTACACCTTC. It encodes CASSFGPRVNYGYTF.

The rearrangement uses TRBV7-2 and TRBJ2-1; maybe TRBD2 (5 bases). Trimming cost V 5 bases and J 1 base, with 12 bases left between them. This CDR3 is 15 amino acids long. Germline V gene lookup returns CDR1 SGHTA and CDR2 FQGNSA. The CDR3 nucleotides read TGTGCCAGCAGCCCACCCGGGATTTCCTACAATGAGCAGTTCTTC. Residues: CASSPPGISYNEQFF.

The CDR3 bases are TGTGCCAGCAGCTTAGGTGGGACAGGGTTTTATGAGCAGTTCTTC. It yields the protein CASSLGGTGFYEQFF. The J gene is TRBJ2-1, the V gene TRBV7-9, with 9 bases fitting TRBD1. Germline-derived CDR1 and CDR2 are SEHNR and FQNEAQ (reference sequence). This CDR3 has 15 residues. V lost 1 base, J lost 8 bases, and 6 bases stayed unmatched.

The chain employs TRBV19 and TRBJ2-7; 9 bases are shared with TRBD1. The germline CDR1 and CDR2 sequences are LNHDA and SQIVND (reference sequence). The ends lost 5 bases at V and 3 bases at J; junction bases unmatched: 5. There are 14 residues in the CDR3. CDR3 region: CASSLQGADYEQYF. The CDR3 DNA follows: TGTGCCAGTAGTCTACAGGGGGCGGACTACGAGCAGTACTTC. The whole variable domain, filled in from reference TRBV19 and TRBJ2-7, reads DGGITQSPKYLFRKEGQNVTLSCEQNLNHDAMYWYRQDPGQGLRLIYYSQIVNDFQKGDIAEGYSVSREKKESFPLTVTSAQKNPTAFYLCASSLQGADYEQYFGPGTRLTVT.

The rearrangement uses TRBV2 and TRBJ1-2; 8 bases match TRBD1. CDR3 size: 12 residues. Trimming took 6 bases from V and 8 from J; bases not matched to a gene: 5. Per the germline V gene, CDR1 is SNHLY and CDR2 is FYNNEI. For the CDR3, the DNA is TGTGCCAGCAGGGGGGACAGGCGCGGCTACACCTTC. Amino acids: CASRGDRRGYTF.

This chain joins TRBV4-3 and TRBJ1-2; D is perhaps TRBD1 (5 bases). Trimming left V 1 base short and J 3 bases short, with 12 bases between. The V gene's germline CDR1 is LGHNA and CDR2 YSLEER. This CDR3 is 15 amino acids long. CDR3 coding DNA: TGCGCCAGCAGCCAAGTGGCCCGGGGGTACTATGGCTACACCTTC. Protein sequence: CASSQVARGYYGYTF.

This chain uses TRBV14 with TRBJ1-4; TRBD1 is a possible D gene (5 bases). In germline, CDR1 is SGHDN, CDR2 FVKESK. This CDR3 contains 15 residues. The ends were cut back, 2 bases at V and 3 bases at J, with 10 bases in the middle. CDR3 nucleotide sequence: TGTGCCAGCAGCCAAAACAGGAAGCCTAATGAAAAACTGTTTTTT. This codes for CASSQNRKPNEKLFF.

V is TRBV6-1 and J is TRBJ2-7, with D possibly matching TRBD1 (5 bases). Germline CDR1 is MNHNS and CDR2 is SASEGT. The V and J ends lost 2 bases and 4 bases respectively, with 9 bases between them. The CDR3 extends over 13 amino acids. CDR3 nucleotides: TGTGCCAGCAGTGAAACCCAGGGTTACGAGCAGTACTTC. Protein: CASSETQGYEQYF.

This clone occurred a few times. The chain joins TRBV2 to TRBJ2-3; no firm D call. Per germline, CDR1 SNHLY and CDR2 FYNNEI. V was cut by 5 bases and J by 2 bases, with 17 bases left in between. The CDR3 runs to 16 residues. CDR3 loop: CASSFGLTVFTDTQYF. Written as DNA, the CDR3 is TGTGCCAGCAGTTTTGGGCTTACCGTCTTCACAGATACGCAGTATTTT. The whole variable domain, remainder taken from reference TRBV2 and TRBJ2-3, is EPEVTQTPSHQVTQMGQEVILRCVPISNHLYFYWYRQILGQKVEFLVSFYNNEISEKSEIFDDQFSVERPDGSNFTLKIRSTKLEDSAMYFCASSFGLTVFTDTQYFGPGTRLTVL.

The sample holds one count of this clone. This chain connects TRBV4-1 to TRBJ2-5, with 10 bases aligning to TRBD2. The J segment lost 5 bases and the V segment lost 2 bases, leaving 8 bases of the junction unmatched. The CDR3 sequence is 16 residues long. Germline V gives CDR1 MGHRA, CDR2 YSYEKL. This CDR3 reads CASSQLPAGGVETQYF. The CDR3, as DNA: TGCGCCAGCAGCCAACTCCCAGCGGGGGGGGTGGAGACCCAGTACTTC.

This clone was detected a few times. This chain joins TRBV7-8 and TRBJ2-2, with TRBD1 matching over 10 bases. In germline, CDR1 is SGHVS, CDR2 FQNEAQ. V dropped 3 bases and J dropped 4; count of bases not matched to a gene: 2. The CDR3 has 15 amino acids. The CDR3 nucleotides read TGTGCCAGCAGCTTCCGACAGGGGGCCACCGGGGAGCTGTTTTTT. The encoded protein is CASSFRQGATGELFF.

This chain links TRBV5-1 with TRBJ2-7, with 8 bases that match TRBD2. V trimming: 0 bases; J trimming: 0 bases; junction bases outside the gene matches: 5. This CDR3 comprises 16 residues. CDR1 is SGHRS and CDR2 is YFSETQ in the germline V gene. CDR3 sequence reads: CASSLVSGSLSYEQYF. CDR3 DNA: TGCGCCAGCAGCTTGGTGAGCGGGAGCCTCTCCTACGAGCAGTACTTC.

This clone was observed a few times. The chain combines TRBV28 with TRBJ2-7, with 8 bases identical to TRBD1. The length of the CDR3 is 16 residues. J gave up 2 bases and V 8 bases, and 14 bases lay outside the gene matches. Germline V lookup: CDR1 MDHEN, CDR2 SYDVKM. The CDR3 DNA reads as TGTGCCAGCTCCAACCCGGGACAGGAGGACCCCTACGAGCAGTACTTC. The encoded protein is CASSNPGQEDPYEQYF.

CDR3 amino acids: CRTGLNTEAFF. In DNA form, the CDR3 reads TGCCGGACAGGCTTGAACACTGAAGCTTTCTTT. The chain recombines TRBV20-1 with TRBJ1-1; 7 bases agree with TRBD1. The CDR3 runs 11 residues. CDR1 and CDR2 from the germline V gene are DFQATT and SNEGSKA (reference sequence).

This clone was found once. The chain couples TRBV4-3 to TRBJ2-3; TRBD2 is a possible D gene (5 bases). The CDR3 extends over 17 amino acids. Germline V gene data show CDR1 as LGHNA and CDR2 as YSLEER. V dropped 0 bases and J dropped 8 bases, with 21 bases sitting between them. Written as DNA, the CDR3 is TGCGCCAGCAGCCAAGAGCTCCAGCGGACCCCCCCAGGTACGCAGTATTTT. Amino acids: CASSQELQRTPPGTQYF.

The rearrangement links TRBV9 to TRBJ1-2; 8 nucleotides match TRBD1. CDR3 length: 14 amino acids. J was trimmed by 7 bases and V by 2 bases; bases with no gene match: 7. Germline lookup yields CDR1 SGDLS and CDR2 YYNGEE. The CDR3 DNA reads as TGTGCCAGCAGCGTCGCAGGGGGCCAGGGTGGCTACACCTTC. Its protein is CASSVAGGQGGYTF. The full variable domain, completed using reference TRBV9 and TRBJ1-2, is DSGVTQTPKHLITATGQRVTLRCSPRSGDLSVYWYQQSLDQGLQFLIQYYNGEERAKGNILERFSAQQFPDLHSELNLSSLELGDSALYFCASSVAGGQGGYTFGSGTRLTVV.

This clone has only a few counts. The V gene is TRBV29-1, the J gene TRBJ1-1, with D possibly being TRBD1 (6 bases). The CDR3 sequence is 12 residues long. Germline loops: CDR1 SQVTM, CDR2 ANQGSEA. Trimming took 7 bases from V and 1 from J, leaving 10 bases between them. This chain's CDR3 is CSAGRGNTEAFF. CDR3 DNA: TGCAGCGCTGGCAGGGGGAACACTGAAGCTTTCTTT. The variable domain in full, with the rest retrieved from reference TRBV29-1 and TRBJ1-1, is SAVISQKPSRDICQRGTSLTIQCQVDSQVTMMFWYRQQPGQSLTLIATANQGSEATYESGFVIDKFPISRPNLTFSTLTVSNMSPEDSSIYLCSAGRGNTEAFFGQGTRLTVV.

This sequence joins TRBV19 and TRBJ2-1, with D possibly TRBD2 on 5 matching bases. Trimming cost V 1 base and J 3 bases, with 7 bases left between them. This CDR3 comprises 14 residues. CDR1 and CDR2 (germline): LNHDA, SQIVND (reference sequence). The CDR3 nucleotides read TGTGCCAGTAGTATAGCCGCGGGCTACAATGAGCAGTTCTTC. Its protein is CASSIAAGYNEQFF.

V is TRBV5-1 and J is TRBJ2-3; the match to TRBD2 covers 8 bases. V gave up 1 base and J gave up 5 bases; unmatched junction bases: 9. CDR3 size: 16 residues. Germline V lookup: CDR1 SGHRS, CDR2 YFSETQ. This chain's CDR3 is CASSLYPGGLGDTQYF. CDR3 bases: TGCGCCAGCAGCTTGTATCCGGGGGGGCTTGGAGATACGCAGTATTTT.

The sample holds a few counts of this clone. This chain links TRBV5-1 with TRBJ2-4; 9 positions agree with TRBD1. Per the germline V gene, CDR1 is SGHRS and CDR2 is YFSETQ. The length of the CDR3 is 15 residues. Trimming cost V 3 bases and J 7 bases; bases outside gene matches: 8. Here the CDR3 DNA reads TGCGCCAGCAGCTCCCACGGACAGGGGAAGAACATTCAGTACTTC. Translating it yields CASSSHGQGKNIQYF.

The sample holds one count of this clone. This chain links TRBV7-9 with TRBJ2-5, with 7 bases matching TRBD1. Germline CDR1 is SEHNR and CDR2 is FQNEAQ (reference sequence). The CDR3 length is 15 residues. V gave up 5 bases and J gave up 5 bases; unmatched junction bases: 11. CDR3 protein: CASSPDAGGRETQYF. CDR3 bases: TGTGCCAGCAGCCCGGACGCAGGGGGAAGGGAGACCCAGTACTTC.

CDR3 protein: CASSLIARNTEAFF. CDR3 coding DNA: TGTGCCAGCAGCTTAATAGCCAGGAACACTGAAGCTTTCTTT. The chain employs TRBV7-8 and TRBJ1-1; D unresolved. Germline-derived CDR1 and CDR2 are SGHVS and FQNEAQ. The CDR3 totals 14 residues. V lost 2 bases to trimming and J lost 1 base, with 8 bases between them. Full variable domain (rest looked up from reference TRBV7-8 and TRBJ1-1): GAGVSQSPRYKVAKRGQDVALRCDPISGHVSLFWYQQALGQGPEFLTYFQNEAQLDKSGLPSDRFFAERPEGSVSTLKIQRTQQEDSAVYLCASSLIARNTEAFFGQGTRLTVV.

V gene TRBV11-3 combines with J gene TRBJ2-7; D might be TRBD2 (5 bases). Germline assignment: CDR1 SGHNT and CDR2 YENEEA. V was cut by 1 base and J by 9 bases, with 22 bases left in between. The CDR3 loop spans 16 amino acids. CDR3 residues: CASSLGRSAGNPAQYF. Written as DNA, the CDR3 is TGTGCCAGCAGCTTAGGGCGGAGTGCGGGCAACCCCGCGCAGTACTTC.

The V and J genes are TRBV7-9 and TRBJ1-4; 7 positions agree with TRBD1. Germline V gene sequence: CDR1 SEHNR, CDR2 FQNEAQ (reference sequence). J lost 5 bases, V lost 1 base, and 4 bases had no gene match. The CDR3 covers 15 residues. For the CDR3, the DNA is TGTGCCAGCAGCTTAGGAGACAGGGTCAATGAAAAACTGTTTTTT. Protein sequence: CASSLGDRVNEKLFF.

The chain uses TRBV7-8 and TRBJ1-1, with 8 bases fitting TRBD1. Germline values: CDR1 SGHVS, CDR2 FQNEAQ. Losses at the gene ends were 5 bases for V and 1 base for J; bases not matched to a gene: 15. This CDR3 contains 18 residues. The CDR3 protein is CASSLNHRGKIENTEAFF. For the CDR3, the DNA is TGTGCCAGCAGCCTAAATCACAGGGGGAAAATCGAGAACACTGAAGCTTTCTTT.

The chain links TRBV6-5 to TRBJ2-1; TRBD1 aligns across 9 bases. V trimming: 4 bases; J trimming: 4 bases; junction bases outside the gene matches: 5. CDR3 length: 15 amino acids. Germline V gene sequence: CDR1 MNHEY, CDR2 SVGAGI. CDR3 amino acids: CASSWGTGWYNEQFF. DNA of the CDR3: TGTGCCAGCAGTTGGGGGACAGGGTGGTACAATGAGCAGTTCTTC.

The J gene is TRBJ2-7, the V gene TRBV6-6; D call uncertain. V gave up 2 bases and J gave up 3 bases, with 8 bases separating them. The germline gives CDR1 MNHNY, CDR2 SVGAGI (reference sequence). The CDR3 has 13 amino acids. CDR3 coding DNA: TGTGCCAGCAGTTACGGAGATAACTACGAGCAGTACTTC. As protein: CASSYGDNYEQYF.